The T cell receptor (beta chain) described here comes from a study of blood T cell repertoires in COVID-19. Generated by immunoSEQ multiplex PCR, the TCRdb table keeps only in-frame clones and is missing some. The repertoire consists of 77,000 or so clones, with about 74% occurring once and the leading ten covering 2% to 3%. Sequencing used peripheral blood. The sequence derives from a human donor with acute or convalescent COVID-19. The donor label of this sample is uncertain.

For the CDR3, the DNA is TGTGCCAGCAGCCCGGGACAGGGGGCTGTCACCGGGGAGCTGTTTTTT. It translates to CASSPGQGAVTGELFF. This chain links TRBV5-5 with TRBJ2-2; 12 bases agree with TRBD1. V was pared by 4 bases and J by 4 bases, with 5 bases of the junction left unmatched. The germline CDR1 and CDR2 sequences are SGHKS and YYEKEE (reference sequence). The CDR3 covers 16 residues. The full variable domain, completed using reference TRBV5-5 and TRBJ2-2, is DAGVTQSPTHLIKTRGQQVTLRCSPISGHKSVSWYQQVLGQGPQFIFQYYEKEERGRGNFPDRFSARQFPNYSSELNVNALLLGDSALYLCASSPGQGAVTGELFFGEGSRLTVL.